This T cell receptor beta chain stems from a study of blood T cell repertoires in COVID-19. Background on the study: PBMCs, B-cell-depleted T cells, or T cells were the source of the cDNA or gDNA that made up the material.

The V end was cut by 3 bases, the J end by 2 bases, with 14 bases between. The CDR3 length is 15 residues. Per the germline V gene, CDR1 is LGHDT and CDR2 is YNNKEL (reference sequence). Repertoires were generated with immunoSEQ multiplex PCR, while TCRdb's copy carries only in-frame clones and drops some. The sample has roughly 200,000 clones, 75% to 85% seen once; the top ten hold around 1.3%. This sequence originates from a woman in her thirties with COVID-19, enrolled during active disease. This chain connects TRBV3-1 (or the pseudogene TRBV3-2) to TRBJ2-7; TRBD1 might be the D (7 bases). What was sequenced was peripheral blood. In DNA form, the CDR3 reads TGTGCCAGCAGCCAGGACCCAGGGGGGCCCTACGAGCAGTACTTC. It specifies CASSQDPGGPYEQYF.